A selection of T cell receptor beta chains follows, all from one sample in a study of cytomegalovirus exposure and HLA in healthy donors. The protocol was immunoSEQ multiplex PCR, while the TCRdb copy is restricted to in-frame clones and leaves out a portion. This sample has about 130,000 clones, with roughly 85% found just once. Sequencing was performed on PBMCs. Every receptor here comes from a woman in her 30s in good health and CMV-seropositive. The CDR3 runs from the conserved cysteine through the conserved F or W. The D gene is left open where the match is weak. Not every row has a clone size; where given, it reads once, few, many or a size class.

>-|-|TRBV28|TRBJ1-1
CASSLTPLTRRGNTEAFF
TGTGCCAGCAGTCTCACCCCTTTGACAAGGCGGGGGAACACTGAAGCTTTCTTT
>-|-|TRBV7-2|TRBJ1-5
CASSRLRFQPQHF
TGTGCCAGCAGCCGCCTCAGATTTCAGCCCCAGCATTTT
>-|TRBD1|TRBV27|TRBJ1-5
CASRTGTASNQPQHF
TGTGCCAGCAGGACCGGGACAGCAAGCAATCAGCCCCAGCATTTT
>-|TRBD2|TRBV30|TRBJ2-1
CAWSVLAGAKQFF
TGTGCCTGGAGTGTCCTAGCGGGAGCGAAGCAGTTCTTC
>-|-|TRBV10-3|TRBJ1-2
CAISEGAGDLYGYTF
TGTGCCATCAGTGAGGGGGCAGGGGACCTCTATGGCTACACCTTC
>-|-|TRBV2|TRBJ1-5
CASSVEGLGNQPQHF
TGTGCCAGCAGTGTGGAGGGGTTGGGCAATCAGCCCCAGCATTTT
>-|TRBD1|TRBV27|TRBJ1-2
CASRPGQGVNGYTF
TGTGCCAGCAGGCCGGGACAGGGGGTTAATGGCTACACCTTC
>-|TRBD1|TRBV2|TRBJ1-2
CASSAQGAWSYTF
TGTGCCAGCAGTGCACAGGGGGCTTGGAGCTACACCTTC
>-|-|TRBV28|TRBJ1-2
CASSGGNYGYTF
TGTGCCAGCAGCGGGGGTAACTATGGCTACACCTTC
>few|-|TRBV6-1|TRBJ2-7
CASEKDFYEQYF
TGTGCCTCGGAGAAGGATTTCTACGAGCAGTACTTC
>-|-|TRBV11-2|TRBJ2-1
CASSLNAGTSYNEQFF
TGTGCCAGCAGCTTAAATGCGGGGACCTCCTACAATGAGCAGTTCTTC
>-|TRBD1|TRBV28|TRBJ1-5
CASRFSPGQGGQPQHF
TGTGCCAGCAGATTTTCTCCGGGACAGGGAGGTCAGCCCCAGCATTTT
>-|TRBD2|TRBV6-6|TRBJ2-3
CASSYSRTSVLDTQYF
TGTGCCAGCAGTTACTCACGGACTAGCGTCCTTGATACGCAGTATTTT
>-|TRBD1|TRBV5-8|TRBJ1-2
CASSPRDRGLGYTF
TGTGCCAGCAGCCCCCGGGACAGGGGGCTTGGCTACACCTTC
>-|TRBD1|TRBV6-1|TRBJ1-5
CASSDQTGGNQPQHF
TGTGCCAGCAGTGACCAGACAGGGGGCAATCAGCCCCAGCATTTT
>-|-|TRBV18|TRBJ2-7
CASSPRAYEQYF
TGTGCCAGCTCACCCCGTGCCTACGAGCAGTACTTC
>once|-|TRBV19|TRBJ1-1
CASTSLMNTEAFF
TGTGCCAGTACGAGCCTCATGAACACTGAAGCTTTCTTT
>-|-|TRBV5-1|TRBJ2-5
CASSLVAEETQYF
TGCGCCAGCAGCTTGGTTGCGGAAGAGACCCAGTACTTC
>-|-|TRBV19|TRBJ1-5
CASSTVPQGVSNQPQHF
TGTGCCAGTAGTACCGTCCCACAGGGTGTAAGCAATCAGCCCCAGCATTTT
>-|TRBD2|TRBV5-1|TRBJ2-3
CASSLVLAEADTQYF
TGCGCCAGCAGCTTGGTCCTAGCGGAAGCAGATACGCAGTATTTT
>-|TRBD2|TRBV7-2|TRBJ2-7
CASSSTRTSGYYEQYF
TGTGCCAGCAGCTCTACTCGGACTAGCGGTTACTACGAGCAGTACTTC
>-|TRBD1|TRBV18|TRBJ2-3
CASSPSEGATDTQYF
TGTGCCAGCTCACCAAGCGAGGGGGCGACAGATACGCAGTATTTT
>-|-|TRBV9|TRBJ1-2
CASSVGFSDYGYTF
TGTGCCAGCAGCGTAGGGTTCAGCGACTATGGCTACACCTTC
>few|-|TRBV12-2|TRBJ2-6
CASRGQTSDSISGANVLTF
TGTGCAAGTCGCGGACAGACCTCGGACAGTATCTCTGGGGCCAACGTCCTGACTTTC
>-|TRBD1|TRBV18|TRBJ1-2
CASSPGQGYGYTF
TGTGCCAGCTCACCCGGACAGGGCTATGGCTACACCTTC
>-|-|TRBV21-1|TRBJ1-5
CASTYNLSGLLPYSNQPQHF
TGTGCCAGCACCTACAACCTCTCAGGCCTCCTACCCTATAGCAATCAGCCCCAGCATTTT
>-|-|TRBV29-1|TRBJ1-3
CSVGSPQGNTIYF
TGCAGCGTTGGAAGCCCACAGGGAAACACCATATATTTT
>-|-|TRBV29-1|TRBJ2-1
CSVGGHGSYNEQFF
TGCAGCGTTGGAGGTCATGGCTCCTACAATGAGCAGTTCTTC
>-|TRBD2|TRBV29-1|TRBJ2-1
CSVPGLAGVNEQFF
TGCAGCGTTCCCGGACTAGCGGGAGTCAATGAGCAGTTCTTC
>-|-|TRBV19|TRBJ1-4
CASRGRNEEKLFF
TGTGCCAGTAGGGGGCGGAACGAGGAAAAACTGTTTTTT
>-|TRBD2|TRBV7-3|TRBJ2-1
CASSSQAGTSGGIGNEQFF
TGTGCCAGCAGCTCCCAGGCCGGGACTAGCGGGGGGATTGGCAATGAGCAGTTCTTC
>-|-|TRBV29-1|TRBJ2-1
CSVAPGLHSYNEQFF
TGCAGCGTTGCGCCGGGACTCCATTCCTACAATGAGCAGTTCTTC
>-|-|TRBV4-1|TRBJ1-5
CASSQGVGPDQPQHF
TGCGCCAGCAGCCAAGGTGTGGGGCCGGATCAGCCCCAGCATTTT
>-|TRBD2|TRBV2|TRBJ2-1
CASISGLAGGVGQFF
TGTGCCAGCATAAGTGGACTAGCGGGGGGGGTGGGGCAGTTCTTC
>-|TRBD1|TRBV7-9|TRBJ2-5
CASSSQDRGWQTQYF
TGTGCCAGCAGCTCCCAAGACAGGGGGTGGCAGACCCAGTACTTC
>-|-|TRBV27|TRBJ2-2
CASSQYGGELFF
TGTGCCAGCAGCCAGTATGGCGGGGAGCTGTTTTTT
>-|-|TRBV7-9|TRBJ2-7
CASSSQGYEQYF
TGTGCCAGCAGCTCACAGGGTTACGAGCAGTACTTC
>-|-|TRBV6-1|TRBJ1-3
CASNRPGLSGNTIYF
TGTGCCAGCAACCGTCCGGGACTCTCTGGAAACACCATATATTTT
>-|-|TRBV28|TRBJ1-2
CASSLSGYTF
TGTGCCAGCAGTCTCTCTGGCTACACCTTC
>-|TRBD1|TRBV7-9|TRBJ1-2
CASSPWDRANYGYTF
TGTGCCAGCAGCCCCTGGGACAGGGCTAACTATGGCTACACCTTC
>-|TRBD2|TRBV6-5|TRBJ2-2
CASRLASGELFF
TGTGCCAGCAGACTAGCGTCCGGGGAGCTGTTTTTT
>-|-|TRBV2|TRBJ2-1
CASSAQGSSYNEQFF
TGTGCCAGCAGTGCACAGGGTAGCTCCTACAATGAGCAGTTCTTC
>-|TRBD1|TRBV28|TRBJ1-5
CASSKAGGVQPQHF
TGTGCCAGCAGTAAAGCAGGGGGTGTTCAGCCCCAGCATTTT
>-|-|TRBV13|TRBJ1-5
CASSLQGGGQPQHF
TGTGCCAGCAGCTTACAGGGCGGGGGTCAGCCCCAGCATTTT
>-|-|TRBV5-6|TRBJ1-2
CASSVSGSGGYTF
TGTGCCAGCAGCGTCTCAGGAAGCGGTGGCTACACCTTC
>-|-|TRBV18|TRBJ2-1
CASSPTLSTSPYEQFF
TGTGCCAGCTCCCCCACCCTTTCGACTAGTCCCTATGAGCAGTTCTTC
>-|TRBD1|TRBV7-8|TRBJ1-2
CASSDRGRSSGYTF
TGTGCCAGCAGCGACAGGGGGCGTTCGTCTGGCTACACCTTC
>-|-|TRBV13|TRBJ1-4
CASSGEGREKLFF
TGTGCCAGCAGCGGGGAGGGAAGGGAAAAACTGTTTTTT
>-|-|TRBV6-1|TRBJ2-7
CASGGAEQYF
TGTGCCAGCGGCGGGGCCGAGCAGTACTTC
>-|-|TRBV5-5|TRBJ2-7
CASSSGLSEQYF
TGTGCCAGCAGCTCCGGACTGTCAGAGCAGTACTTC
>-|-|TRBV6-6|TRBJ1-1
CAVLRVEAFF
TGTGCCGTGCTCCGAGTTGAAGCTTTCTTT
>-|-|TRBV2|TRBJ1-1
CASMGQQNTEAFF
TGTGCCAGCATGGGACAACAGAACACTGAAGCTTTCTTT
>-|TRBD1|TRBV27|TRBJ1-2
CASSQTGGKNYGYTF
TGTGCCAGCAGCCAGACAGGGGGCAAGAACTATGGCTACACCTTC
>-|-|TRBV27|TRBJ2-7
CASSSGVYEQYF
TGTGCCAGCAGCTCCGGGGTCTACGAGCAGTACTTC
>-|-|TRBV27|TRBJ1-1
CASSRRGEAFF
TGTGCCAGCAGTCGGAGGGGAGAAGCTTTCTTT